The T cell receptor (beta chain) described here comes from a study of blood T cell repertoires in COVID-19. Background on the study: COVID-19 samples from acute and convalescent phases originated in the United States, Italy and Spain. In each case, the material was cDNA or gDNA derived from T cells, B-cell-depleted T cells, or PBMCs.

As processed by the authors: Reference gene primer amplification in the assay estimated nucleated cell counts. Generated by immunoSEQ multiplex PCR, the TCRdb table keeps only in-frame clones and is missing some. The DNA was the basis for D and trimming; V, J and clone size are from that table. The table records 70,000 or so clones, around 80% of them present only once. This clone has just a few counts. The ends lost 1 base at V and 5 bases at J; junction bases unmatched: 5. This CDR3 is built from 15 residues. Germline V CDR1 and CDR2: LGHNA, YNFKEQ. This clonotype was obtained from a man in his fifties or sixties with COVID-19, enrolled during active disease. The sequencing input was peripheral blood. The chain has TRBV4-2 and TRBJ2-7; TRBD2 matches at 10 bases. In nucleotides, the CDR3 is TGTGCCAGCAGCCAAGCCTCCGGGACTAGCGACGAGCAGTACTTC. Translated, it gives CASSQASGTSDEQYF.